A single sample is the source of the 14 T cell receptor beta chains below, sequenced in a study of T cells after yellow fever vaccination. TCRdb re-derived calls from the 5' RACE reads in MiXCR, one entry per CDR3 protein. The sample lists about 220,000 distinct CDR3 sequences; approximately 3.2% were seen once. The sequences come from CD4+ T cells sorted from PBMCs, collected 10 days after the yellow fever booster vaccination. These receptors all stem from a man in his late teens or twenties who received the YFV17D yellow fever vaccine.

The rearrangement joins TRBV27 to TRBJ2-2; 16 positions match TRBD2. The germline gives CDR1 MNHEY, CDR2 SMNVEV (reference sequence). Trimming removed 8 bases from V and 5 bases from J; junction bases left unmatched: 17. CDR3 size: 20 residues. The CDR3 nucleotides are TGTGCCAGCTTAGACCCTACCGGGACTAGCGGGGGGGCCGATACCGGGGAGCTGTTTTTT. Its protein product is CASLDPTGTSGGADTGELFF.

The table lists this clonotype with a few counts. The CDR3 DNA follows: TGTGCCAGCAATCCGGGACTAGCGGGGGCGGGTGAGCAGTTCTTC. It is translated as CASNPGLAGAGEQFF. The genes are TRBV5-4 and TRBJ2-1, with 14 bases identical to TRBD2. Germline CDR1 reads SGHNT; CDR2 reads YYREEE (reference sequence). The V gene end was trimmed by 6 bases and the J gene end by 9 bases; junction bases not matched to a gene: 8. The CDR3 is 15 residues long.

This rearrangement joins TRBV7-3 to TRBJ2-2, with 7 bases lining up with TRBD2. The length of the CDR3 is 15 residues. The ends lost 5 bases at V and 6 bases at J; junction bases unmatched: 9. CDR1 SGHTA and CDR2 FQGTGA come from the germline V gene. CDR3 amino acids: CASSPLGGMAGELFF. The DNA of the CDR3 is TGTGCCAGCAGCCCTCTCGGGGGGATGGCCGGGGAGCTGTTTTTT.

In its sample, this clonotype was seen many times. J is TRBJ2-6 and V is TRBV6-1; the D is unclear. CDR3 length: 14 residues. With 7 bases removed from V and 1 base from J, the gap between germline ends came to 8 bases. From germline, CDR1 is MNHNS and CDR2 SASEGT. The CDR3 sequence: CASTTNSGANVLTF. The CDR3 bases are TGTGCCAGCACCACAAATTCTGGGGCCAACGTCCTGACTTTC.

This clonotype was seen ten or more times. The rearrangement uses TRBV4-1 and TRBJ1-1; TRBD1 agrees at 8 bases. This CDR3 contains 15 residues. Unmatched junction bases numbered 9, after V lost 4 bases and J lost 5 bases. Germline V gives CDR1 MGHRA, CDR2 YSYEKL. CDR3 in amino acids: CASSRSQGARTEAFF. The CDR3 nucleotides are TGCGCCAGCAGCCGTTCCCAGGGGGCGCGGACTGAAGCTTTCTTT.

The J gene is TRBJ1-1, the V gene TRBV7-9; D might be TRBD1 (5 bases). The V and J ends lost 4 bases and 3 bases respectively, with 18 bases between them. Germline CDR1 and CDR2: SEHNR and FQNEAQ (reference sequence). This CDR3 spans 16 amino acids. This CDR3 reads CASSSLRNRWDTEAFF. CDR3 in DNA: TGTGCCAGCAGCTCCCTCAGGAACAGGTGGGACACTGAAGCTTTCTTT.

This clonotype has only a few counts. The chain uses TRBV4-3 and TRBJ1-1, with 8 bases fitting TRBD1. V trimming: 4 bases; J trimming: 11 bases; junction bases outside the gene matches: 12. The germline V gene has CDR1 LGHNA and CDR2 YSLEER. The CDR3 spans 14 residues. The CDR3 DNA reads TGCGCCAGCAGCCGACTCGGGACAGGCGCCGAGGCTTTCTTT. It is translated as CASSRLGTGAEAFF.

This clonotype was recorded many times. The chain joins TRBV29-1 to TRBJ2-4; TRBD2 agrees at 8 bases. Trimming cost V 2 bases and J 9 bases; bases outside gene matches: 9. Germline V gene data show CDR1 as SQVTM and CDR2 as ANQGSEA. The CDR3 runs 14 residues. In nucleotides, the CDR3 is TGCAGCGTTGAAAGGGGTAGCGGGGTAGGCATTCAGTACTTC. This sequence encodes CSVERGSGVGIQYF.

This clonotype occurred a few times. The chain uses TRBV3-1 and TRBJ2-5; possible D gene TRBD1, 5 bases. The CDR3 has 15 residues. Trimming pared 0 bases from V and 5 bases from J, leaving 13 bases between. CDR1 LGHDT and CDR2 YNNKEL come from the germline V gene (reference sequence). CDR3 region: CASSQEARVGETQYF. Written as DNA, the CDR3 is TGTGCCAGCAGCCAAGAGGCCAGGGTTGGCGAGACCCAGTACTTC.

This clonotype turned up a few times. The rearrangement uses TRBV28 and TRBJ2-7; TRBD1 is a possible D gene (6 bases). CDR1 is MDHEN, CDR2 SYDVKM, per germline. The ends were cut back, 9 bases at V and 2 bases at J, with 14 bases in the middle. The CDR3 totals 13 residues. The DNA of the CDR3 is TGTGCCAGTGCGCCTGGACAGACCTACGAGCAGTACGTC. Protein: CASAPGQTYEQYV.

This chain links TRBV12-3 or TRBV12-4 with TRBJ1-3, with D uncertain. V was cut by 2 bases and J by 0 bases, with 17 bases left in between. The CDR3 contains 18 residues. The CDR3 coding sequence is TGTGCCAGCAGTTTACCCCCGAAGCGGTTAAGCTCTGGAAACACCATATATTTT. Residues: CASSLPPKRLSSGNTIYF.

This clonotype was observed at least ten times. CDR3 region: CASSLVWGPLHF. In DNA, the CDR3 is TGTGCCAGCAGCTTAGTTTGGGGGCCCCTCCACTTT. V gene TRBV7-9 combines with J gene TRBJ1-6; TRBD1 might be the D (5 bases). Trimming took off 1 base at V and 13 bases at J, with 8 bases between the two ends. Germline-derived CDR1 and CDR2 are SEHNR and FQNEAQ (reference sequence). The length of the CDR3 is 12 residues. The variable domain in full, with the rest retrieved from reference TRBV7-9 and TRBJ1-6, is DTGVSQNPRHKITKRGQNVTFRCDPISEHNRLYWYRQTLGQGPEFLTYFQNEAQLEKSRLLSDRFSAERPKGSFSTLEIQRTEQGDSAMYLCASSLVWGPLHFGNGTRLTVT.

This clonotype was seen many times. This chain links TRBV5-1 with TRBJ2-7, with D unclear. The V and J ends lost 0 bases and 0 bases respectively, with 13 bases between them. Germline CDR1 SGHRS, CDR2 YFSETQ. This CDR3 has 16 residues. CDR3 DNA sequence: TGCGCCAGCAGCTTGGGTGCTCCATCGAGCTCCTACGAGCAGTACTTC. Its translation is CASSLGAPSSSYEQYF.

This clonotype was observed at least ten times. The V gene is TRBV6-2 or TRBV6-3, the J gene TRBJ1-1; possible D gene TRBD1, 5 bases. The length of the CDR3 is 15 residues. V lost 6 bases, J lost 0 bases, and 14 bases lay in between. The germline gives CDR1 MNHEY, CDR2 SVGEGT. The CDR3 protein is CASRSAIGVNTEAFF. The CDR3 DNA sequence: TGTGCCAGCAGGTCCGCAATAGGGGTGAACACTGAAGCTTTCTTT.